These 26 T cell receptor beta chains were all obtained from the same sample, sequenced in a study of cytomegalovirus exposure and HLA in healthy donors. The PCR had 60 Vbeta and 13 Jbeta primers. Data came from immunoSEQ multiplex PCR; TCRdb stores just in-frame clones and leaves some out. In the table there are 130,000 to 150,000 clones, approximately 80% of which are singletons. Sequenced sample: PBMCs. The receptors were gathered from a woman between 18 and 29 years old in good health and CMV-seropositive.

The rearrangement links TRBV27 to TRBJ1-5; no clear D. CDR1 MNHEY and CDR2 SMNVEV come from the germline V gene (reference sequence). The CDR3 consists of 14 residues. V was shortened by 6 bases and J by 2 bases, with 11 bases between the two germline ends. The CDR3 sequence is CASSPHGGNQPQHF. The CDR3 DNA reads TGTGCCAGCAGCCCACACGGAGGCAATCAGCCCCAGCATTTT.

The chain carries TRBV2 and TRBJ1-6; a possible D gene is TRBD1 (5 bases). CDR1 and CDR2 (germline): SNHLY, FYNNEI. V was pared by 6 bases and J by 8 bases, with 17 bases between. The CDR3 contains 15 residues. The CDR3 reads CASRVRTGVDSPLHF. DNA of the CDR3: TGTGCCAGCAGAGTGAGAACAGGAGTTGATTCACCCCTCCACTTT.

This chain connects TRBV28 to TRBJ1-3, with D tentatively TRBD1 (5 bases). Germline-derived CDR1 and CDR2 are MDHEN and SYDVKM. This CDR3 region has 15 residues. The V end was cut by 2 bases, the J end by 2 bases, with 10 bases between. CDR3 coding DNA: TGTGCCAGCAGTTTAGCGGGGGGAGCTGGAAACACCATATATTTT. Translated, it gives CASSLAGGAGNTIYF.

A remark on this clone: The same CDR3 arises from other DNA sequences in this sample as well. This chain links TRBV5-4 with TRBJ1-2; TRBD1 agrees at 10 bases. The J segment lost 6 bases and the V segment lost 4 bases, leaving 6 bases of the junction unmatched. The CDR3 sequence is 14 residues long. The germline V gene encodes CDR1 SGHNT and CDR2 YYREEE (reference sequence). CDR3 nucleotide sequence: TGTGCCAGCAGCCTCGACAGGGGGCTCGATGGCTACACCTTC. This codes for CASSLDRGLDGYTF. Full variable domain (missing parts from reference TRBV5-4 and TRBJ1-2): ETGVTQSPTHLIKTRGQQVTLRCSSQSGHNTVSWYQQALGQGPQFIFQYYREEENGRGNFPPRFSGLQFPNYSSELNVNALELDDSALYLCASSLDRGLDGYTFGSGTRLTVV.

This clone occurred a few times. A junction boundary mismatches the germline segment, possibly from a read error. The sample contains more than one DNA sequence encoding this CDR3. The chain is built from TRBV10-2 and TRBJ1-2, with 8 bases fitting TRBD1. Germline values: CDR1 WSHSY, CDR2 SAAADI. The CDR3 covers 14 residues. The CDR3 DNA reads as TGTGCCAGCAGTGAGAACAGGGGGGGTTATGGCTACACCTTC. It translates to CASSENRGGYGYTF.

DNA for the CDR3: TGTGCCAGCAGTCCGAGAGGACAGGGCTTTGATTCACCCCTCCACTTT. This codes for CASSPRGQGFDSPLHF. The chain couples TRBV27 to TRBJ1-6; 8 positions agree with TRBD1. Germline V gives CDR1 MNHEY, CDR2 SMNVEV (reference sequence). Trimming cost V 5 bases and J 8 bases; bases outside gene matches: 11. This CDR3 contains 16 residues.

This chain uses TRBV7-8 with TRBJ1-5; TRBD1 might be the D (5 bases). This CDR3 region has 17 residues. The V end lost 6 bases, the J end lost 0 bases, and 18 bases lay between the germline ends. Looked up from germline, CDR1 is SGHVS and CDR2 is FQNEAQ. The CDR3 here is CASSPGWGEGSNQPQHF. In DNA, the CDR3 is TGTGCCAGCAGTCCCGGCTGGGGGGAGGGTAGCAATCAGCCCCAGCATTTT.

The rearrangement links TRBV11-2 to TRBJ1-1; D not resolved. Germline V CDR1 and CDR2: SGHAT, FQNNGV. The CDR3 consists of 12 residues. Trimming removed 1 base from V and 4 bases from J, with 4 bases in between. The CDR3 reads CASSLARTEAFF. The CDR3 region has the DNA TGTGCCAGCAGCTTAGCGCGCACTGAAGCTTTCTTT.

The CDR3 bases are TGCGCCAGCAAGGGGTTAGGCTCTGGAAACACCATATATTTT. It codes for CASKGLGSGNTIYF. V usage is TRBV23-1 and J usage is TRBJ1-3, with D possibly being TRBD1 (5 bases). TRBV23-1 is identified as an open reading frame with a role that is uncertain. The ends were cut back, 7 bases at V and 0 bases at J, with 10 bases in the middle. The CDR3 runs to 14 residues.

This clone was picked up a small number of times. The chain couples TRBV30 to TRBJ2-7, with D possibly TRBD1 on 6 matching bases. The length of the CDR3 is 11 residues. Germline loops: CDR1 GTSNPN, CDR2 SVGIG (reference sequence). Trimming removed 7 bases at V and 0 bases at J, with 7 bases between. The DNA for the CDR3 is TGTGCCTCGGACAGCTCCTACGAGCAGTACTTC. Its protein product is CASDSSYEQYF.

The chain recombines TRBV7-6 with TRBJ2-7, with D perhaps TRBD2 (5 bases). The CDR3 totals 13 residues. With 3 bases removed from V and 6 bases from J, the gap between germline ends came to 12 bases. The germline V gene encodes CDR1 SGHVS and CDR2 FNYEAQ. CDR3 sequence reads: CASSFDGGVEQYF. For the CDR3, the DNA is TGTGCCAGCAGCTTTGATGGAGGTGTCGAGCAGTACTTC.

The chain has TRBV4-2 and TRBJ2-5, with a weak D call TRBD2 (7 bases). Germline values: CDR1 LGHNA, CDR2 YNFKEQ. Deletions cut 1 base from V and 4 bases from J, with 13 bases between. CDR3 length equals 15 residues. The CDR3 region is CASSQGGGPVETQYF. CDR3 in DNA: TGTGCCAGCAGCCAAGGGGGGGGGCCGGTAGAGACCCAGTACTTC.

The rearrangement joins TRBV7-9 to TRBJ2-5; 13 bases fit TRBD2. Germline V gene data show CDR1 as SEHNR and CDR2 as FQNEAQ (reference sequence). This CDR3 contains 16 residues. The ends lost 2 bases at V and 2 bases at J; junction bases unmatched: 2. The CDR3 loop is CASSLRGLAGQETQYF. The CDR3 DNA sequence: TGTGCCAGCAGCTTACGGGGACTAGCGGGGCAAGAGACCCAGTACTTC. The full variable domain, its missing parts supplied by reference TRBV7-9 and TRBJ2-5, is DTGVSQNPRHKITKRGQNVTFRCDPISEHNRLYWYRQTLGQGPEFLTYFQNEAQLEKSRLLSDRFSAERPKGSFSTLEIQRTEQGDSAMYLCASSLRGLAGQETQYFGPGTRLLVL.

Details on this clone: An end of the junction does not agree with germline; a read error may underlie this. The chain recombines TRBV5-4 with TRBJ2-6, with D possibly being TRBD1 (5 bases). The CDR3 spans 20 residues. From germline, CDR1 is SGHNT and CDR2 YYREEE (reference sequence). The CDR3 DNA sequence: TGTGCCAGCACCTTGGCCGCAGGGAAAAGTCGCCTCTCTGGGGCCAACGTCCTGACTTTC. It yields the protein CASTLAAGKSRLSGANVLTF.

The V call is TRBV6-6, the J call TRBJ1-6; 7 positions match TRBD1. The CDR3 covers 14 residues. CDR1 and CDR2 from the germline V gene are MNHNY and SVGAGI (reference sequence). V lost 7 bases, J lost 12 bases, and 12 bases stayed unmatched. The CDR3 nucleotides read TGTGCCAGCACCGCGACAGGGAGAGGAGAACCCCTCCACTTT. Residues: CASTATGRGEPLHF.

The chain joins TRBV28 to TRBJ1-2; a weak D match, TRBD1 (6 bases). The CDR3 has 14 amino acids. The V gene's germline CDR1 is MDHEN and CDR2 SYDVKM. With 7 bases removed from V and 4 bases from J, the gap between germline ends came to 16 bases. The CDR3 bases are TGTGCCAGCATGGATAGGGGGTTCGGCTATGGCTACACCTTC. Its protein product is CASMDRGFGYGYTF.

This chain links TRBV5-8 with TRBJ2-5, with D uncertain. CDR1 and CDR2 from the germline V gene are SGHTS and YDEGEE. This CDR3 contains 15 residues. V gave up 1 base and J gave up 4 bases, with 14 bases separating them. This chain's CDR3 is CASSLIWRRGETQYF. CDR3 DNA sequence: TGTGCCAGCAGCTTGATTTGGCGTCGCGGAGAGACCCAGTACTTC.

V and J are TRBV4-3 and TRBJ1-2; 11 bases are shared with TRBD1. The V segment lost 4 bases and the J segment 6 bases; nucleotides outside the gene matches: 4. The length of the CDR3 is 14 residues. Germline-derived CDR1 and CDR2 are LGHNA and YSLEER. Here the CDR3 DNA reads TGCGCCAGCAGCCTCGGACAGGGGGCTGATGGCTACACCTTC. Amino acid sequence: CASSLGQGADGYTF.

This chain uses TRBV7-8 with TRBJ2-7; D unclear. Germline loops: CDR1 SGHVS, CDR2 FQNEAQ. V lost 5 bases and J 0 bases, leaving 11 bases between the germline ends. The CDR3 sequence is 14 residues long. CDR3 loop: CASSPEFGSYEQYF. The CDR3 region has the DNA TGTGCCAGCAGCCCCGAGTTCGGCTCCTACGAGCAGTACTTC.

The chain is built from TRBV29-1 and TRBJ2-7; 9 nucleotides match TRBD1. The germline V gene encodes CDR1 SQVTM and CDR2 ANQGSEA. CDR3 length: 14 amino acids. After removal of 1 base from V and 4 bases from J, the junction contained 5 bases not matched to a gene. The CDR3, as DNA: TGCAGCGTTGAAGCCCGGGACAGGGCTTACGAGCAGTACTTC. It specifies CSVEARDRAYEQYF.

V gene TRBV28 combines with J gene TRBJ2-7; D is perhaps TRBD2 (5 bases). Germline V lookup: CDR1 MDHEN, CDR2 SYDVKM. The CDR3 sequence is 14 residues long. The ends were cut back, 6 bases at V and 2 bases at J, with 14 bases in the middle. The CDR3 loop reads CASSPRRGTYEQYF. The CDR3 DNA reads TGTGCCAGCAGCCCCCGACGGGGAACCTACGAGCAGTACTTC.

The rearrangement uses TRBV4-3 and TRBJ1-5; 8 bases match TRBD1. Germline CDR1 and CDR2: LGHNA and YSLEER. V dropped 5 bases and J dropped 5; count of bases not matched to a gene: 5. CDR3 length: 14 amino acids. The CDR3 sequence: CASSIGQGHQPQHF. The CDR3 DNA sequence: TGCGCCAGCAGCATTGGACAGGGACATCAGCCCCAGCATTTT.

This clone was detected a few times. The chain recombines TRBV30 with TRBJ2-7; no reliable D call. Germline loops: CDR1 GTSNPN, CDR2 SVGIG (reference sequence). The V and J ends lost 1 base and 0 bases respectively, with 10 bases between them. The CDR3 consists of 14 residues. The CDR3 DNA reads TGTGCCTGGAGTGATTTAGATAGCTCCTACGAGCAGTACTTC. It specifies CAWSDLDSSYEQYF.

The rearrangement links TRBV7-2 to TRBJ2-5, with 7 bases lining up with TRBD2. The trim removed 5 bases at V and 1 base at J, leaving 4 bases unmatched. Germline assignment: CDR1 SGHTA and CDR2 FQGNSA. This CDR3 has 14 residues. CDR3 DNA: TGTGCCAGCAGCACCCGGACTAGCCAAGAGACCCAGTACTTC. Translated, it gives CASSTRTSQETQYF.

This chain uses TRBV2 with TRBJ2-4; D call uncertain. The CDR3 contains 10 residues. Germline assignment: CDR1 SNHLY and CDR2 FYNNEI. Trimming removed 8 bases from V and 5 bases from J, with 4 bases in between. CDR3 nucleotide sequence: TGTGCCAGCTCTCAAAACATTCAGTACTTC. Protein product: CASSQNIQYF.

The V call is TRBV10-2, the J call TRBJ2-7; TRBD1 matches 7 bases. Looked up from germline, CDR1 is WSHSY and CDR2 is SAAADI. With V trimmed by 6 bases and J by 3 bases, 5 bases remained unmatched. The CDR3 runs to 13 residues. The CDR3 region is CASRGTVGYEQYF. The CDR3 DNA reads as TGCGCCAGCAGAGGGACAGTAGGCTACGAGCAGTACTTC.